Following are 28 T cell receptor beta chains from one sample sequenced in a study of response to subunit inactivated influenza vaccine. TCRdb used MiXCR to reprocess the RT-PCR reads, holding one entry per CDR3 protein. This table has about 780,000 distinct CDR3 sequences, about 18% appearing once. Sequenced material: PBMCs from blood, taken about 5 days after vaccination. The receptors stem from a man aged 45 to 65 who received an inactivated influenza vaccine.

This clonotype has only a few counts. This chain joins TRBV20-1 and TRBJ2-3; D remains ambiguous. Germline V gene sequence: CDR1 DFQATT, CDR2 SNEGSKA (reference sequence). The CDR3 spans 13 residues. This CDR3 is CRAGDPKTDTQYF. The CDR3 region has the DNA TGCAGGGCTGGAGACCCTAAGACAGATACGCAGTATTTT.

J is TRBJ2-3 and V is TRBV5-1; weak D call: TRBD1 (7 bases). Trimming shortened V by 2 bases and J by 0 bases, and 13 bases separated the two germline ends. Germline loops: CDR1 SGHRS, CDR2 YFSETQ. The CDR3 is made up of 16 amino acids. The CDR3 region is CASSLRPGGSTDTQYF. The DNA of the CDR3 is TGCGCCAGCAGCTTAAGGCCAGGGGGGAGCACAGATACGCAGTATTTT.

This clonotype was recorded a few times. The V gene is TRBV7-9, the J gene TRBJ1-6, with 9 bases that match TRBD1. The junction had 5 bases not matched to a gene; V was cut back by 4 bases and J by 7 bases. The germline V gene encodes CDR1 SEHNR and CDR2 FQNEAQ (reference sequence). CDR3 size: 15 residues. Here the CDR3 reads CASSWTGDQNSPLHF. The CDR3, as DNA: TGTGCCAGCAGCTGGACAGGGGACCAGAATTCACCCCTCCACTTT. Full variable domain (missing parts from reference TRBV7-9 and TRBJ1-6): DTGVSQNPRHKITKRGQNVTFRCDPISEHNRLYWYRQTLGQGPEFLTYFQNEAQLEKSRLLSDRFSAERPKGSFSTLEIQRTEQGDSAMYLCASSWTGDQNSPLHFGNGTRLTVT.

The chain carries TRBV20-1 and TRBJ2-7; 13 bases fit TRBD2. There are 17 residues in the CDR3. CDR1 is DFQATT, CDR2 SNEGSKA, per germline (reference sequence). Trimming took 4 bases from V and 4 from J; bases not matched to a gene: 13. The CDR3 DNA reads TGCAGTGCTATGATTGGACTAGCGGGAGCGGGATCGTACGAGCAGTACTTC. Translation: CSAMIGLAGAGSYEQYF.

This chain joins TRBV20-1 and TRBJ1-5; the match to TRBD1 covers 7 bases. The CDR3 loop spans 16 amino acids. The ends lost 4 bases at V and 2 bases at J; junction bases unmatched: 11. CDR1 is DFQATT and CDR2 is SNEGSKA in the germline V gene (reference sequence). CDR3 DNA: TGCAGTGCTAACGGCCGTACAGGGGCCGGCAATCAGCCCCAGCATTTT. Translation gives CSANGRTGAGNQPQHF.

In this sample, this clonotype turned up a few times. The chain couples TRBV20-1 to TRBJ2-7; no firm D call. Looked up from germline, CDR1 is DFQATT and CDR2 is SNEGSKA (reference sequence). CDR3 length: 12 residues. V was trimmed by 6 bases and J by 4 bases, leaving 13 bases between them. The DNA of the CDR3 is TGCAGTGCGAAGGGATGGGGTTACGAGCAGTACTTC. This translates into CSAKGWGYEQYF.

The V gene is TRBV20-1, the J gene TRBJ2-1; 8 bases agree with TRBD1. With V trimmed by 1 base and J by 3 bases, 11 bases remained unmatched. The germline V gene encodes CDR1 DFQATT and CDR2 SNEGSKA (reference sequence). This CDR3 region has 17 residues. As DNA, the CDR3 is TGCAGTGCTAGAGCGACAGGGGATGTACATTTCTACAATGAGCAGTTCTTC. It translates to CSARATGDVHFYNEQFF.

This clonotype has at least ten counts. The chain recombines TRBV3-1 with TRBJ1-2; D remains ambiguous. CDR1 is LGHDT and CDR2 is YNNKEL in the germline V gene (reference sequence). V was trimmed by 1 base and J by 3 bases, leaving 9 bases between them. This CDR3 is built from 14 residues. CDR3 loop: CASSQGSRDYGYTF. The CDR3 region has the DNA TGTGCCAGCAGCCAAGGATCAAGGGACTATGGCTACACCTTC.

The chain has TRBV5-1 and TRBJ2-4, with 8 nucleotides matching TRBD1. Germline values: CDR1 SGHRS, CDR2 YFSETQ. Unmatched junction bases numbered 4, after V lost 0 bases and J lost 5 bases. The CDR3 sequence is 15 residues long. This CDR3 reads CASSLVPGQENIQYF. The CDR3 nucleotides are TGCGCCAGCAGCTTGGTCCCGGGACAGGAAAACATTCAGTACTTC.

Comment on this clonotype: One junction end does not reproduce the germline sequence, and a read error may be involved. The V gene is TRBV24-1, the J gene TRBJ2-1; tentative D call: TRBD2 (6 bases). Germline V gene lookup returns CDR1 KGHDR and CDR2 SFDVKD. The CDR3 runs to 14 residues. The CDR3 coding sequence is TGTGCCACCAGTGATTTTGGAGGGAACAAGGAGCAGTTCTTC. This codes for CATSDFGGNKEQFF.

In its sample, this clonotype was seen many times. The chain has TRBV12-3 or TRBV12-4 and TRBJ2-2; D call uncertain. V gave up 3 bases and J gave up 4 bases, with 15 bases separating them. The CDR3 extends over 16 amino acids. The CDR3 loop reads CASSLHAGPSTGELFF. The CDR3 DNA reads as TGTGCCAGCAGTTTGCACGCAGGCCCTAGCACCGGGGAGCTGTTTTTT.

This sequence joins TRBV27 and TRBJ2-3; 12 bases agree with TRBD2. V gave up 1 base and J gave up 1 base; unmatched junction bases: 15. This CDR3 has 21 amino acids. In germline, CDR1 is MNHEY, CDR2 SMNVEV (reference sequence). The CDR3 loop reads CASSLFSTSGGKWSGTDTQYF. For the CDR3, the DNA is TGTGCCAGCAGTTTATTCTCGACTAGCGGGGGAAAATGGTCGGGCACAGATACGCAGTATTTT.

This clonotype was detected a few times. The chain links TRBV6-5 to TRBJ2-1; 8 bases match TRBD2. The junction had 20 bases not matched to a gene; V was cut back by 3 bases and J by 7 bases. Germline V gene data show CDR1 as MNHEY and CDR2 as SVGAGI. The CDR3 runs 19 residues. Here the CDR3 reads CASSYFSSIAGPGVNEQFF. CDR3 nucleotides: TGTGCCAGCAGTTATTTCTCCTCGATAGCGGGACCGGGAGTTAATGAGCAGTTCTTC.

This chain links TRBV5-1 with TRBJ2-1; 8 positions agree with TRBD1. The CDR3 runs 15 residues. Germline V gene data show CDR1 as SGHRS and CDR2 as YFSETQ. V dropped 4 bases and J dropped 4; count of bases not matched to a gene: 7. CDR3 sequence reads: CASSKGQGLYNEQFF. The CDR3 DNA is TGCGCCAGCAGCAAAGGACAGGGATTGTACAATGAGCAGTTCTTC.

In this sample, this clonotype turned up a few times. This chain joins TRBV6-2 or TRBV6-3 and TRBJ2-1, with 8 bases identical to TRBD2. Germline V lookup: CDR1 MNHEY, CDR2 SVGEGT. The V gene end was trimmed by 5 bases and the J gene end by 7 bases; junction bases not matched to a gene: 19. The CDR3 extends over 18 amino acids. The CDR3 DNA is TGTGCCAGCAGTACTTGGCGGGAGGTGTTGAAAAGTAGGAATGAGCAGTTCTTC. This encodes CASSTWREVLKSRNEQFF.

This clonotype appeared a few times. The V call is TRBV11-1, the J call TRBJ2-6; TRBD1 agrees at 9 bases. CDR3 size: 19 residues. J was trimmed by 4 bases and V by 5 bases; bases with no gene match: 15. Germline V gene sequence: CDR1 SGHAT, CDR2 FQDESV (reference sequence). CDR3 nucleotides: TGTGCCAGCAGCGTACCTGAGGGACAGGGAGGCCCCGGGGCCAACGTCCTGACTTTC. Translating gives CASSVPEGQGGPGANVLTF.

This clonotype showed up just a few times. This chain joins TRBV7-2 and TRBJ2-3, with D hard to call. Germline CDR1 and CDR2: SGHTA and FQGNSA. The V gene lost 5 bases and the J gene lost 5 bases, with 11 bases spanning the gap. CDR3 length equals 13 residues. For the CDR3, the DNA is TGTGCCAGCAGCGCTTCCAACCGAGATACGCAGTATTTT. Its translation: CASSASNRDTQYF.

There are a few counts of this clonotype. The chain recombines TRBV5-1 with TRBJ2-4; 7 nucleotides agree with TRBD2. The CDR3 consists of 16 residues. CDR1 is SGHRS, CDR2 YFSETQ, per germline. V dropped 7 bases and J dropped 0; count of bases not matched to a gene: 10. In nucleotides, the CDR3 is TGCGCCAGCCGGGGCGAGGGACTACTAGCCAAAAACATTCAGTACTTC. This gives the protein CASRGEGLLAKNIQYF.

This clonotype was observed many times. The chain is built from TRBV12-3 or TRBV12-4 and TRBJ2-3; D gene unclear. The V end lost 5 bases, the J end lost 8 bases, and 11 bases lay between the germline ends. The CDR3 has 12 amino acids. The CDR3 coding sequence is TGTGCCAGCAGTCCCGTGTCCAGTACGCAGTATTTT. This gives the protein CASSPVSSTQYF.

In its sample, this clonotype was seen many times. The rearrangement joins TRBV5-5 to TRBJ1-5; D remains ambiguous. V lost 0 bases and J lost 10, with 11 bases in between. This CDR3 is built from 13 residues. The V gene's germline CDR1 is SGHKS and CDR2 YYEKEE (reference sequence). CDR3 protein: CASSLELGHPQHF. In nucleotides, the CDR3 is TGTGCCAGCAGCTTGGAGCTGGGCCATCCCCAGCATTTT. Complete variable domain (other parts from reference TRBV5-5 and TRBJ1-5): DAGVTQSPTHLIKTRGQQVTLRCSPISGHKSVSWYQQVLGQGPQFIFQYYEKEERGRGNFPDRFSARQFPNYSSELNVNALLLGDSALYLCASSLELGHPQHFGDGTRLSIL.

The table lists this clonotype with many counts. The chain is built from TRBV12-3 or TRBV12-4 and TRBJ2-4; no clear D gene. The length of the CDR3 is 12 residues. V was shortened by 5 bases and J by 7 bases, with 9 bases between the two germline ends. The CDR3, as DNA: TGTGCCAGCAGTACCAGCCTGAACATTCAGTACTTC. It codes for CASSTSLNIQYF.

The CDR3 loop is CASSLVASGETQYF. The CDR3 DNA reads TGTGCCAGCAGCTTAGTAGCTAGCGGAGAGACCCAGTACTTC. The chain combines TRBV11-2 with TRBJ2-5; 7 bases fit TRBD2. V was clipped by 1 base and J by 4 bases; unmatched bases: 3. Germline values: CDR1 SGHAT, CDR2 FQNNGV. This CDR3 is 14 amino acids long.

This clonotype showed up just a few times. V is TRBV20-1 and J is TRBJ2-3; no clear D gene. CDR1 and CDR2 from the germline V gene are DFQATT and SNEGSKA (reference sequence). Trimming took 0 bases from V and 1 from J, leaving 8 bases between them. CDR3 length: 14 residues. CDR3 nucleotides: TGCAGTGCTAGAGATTGGGTCGGCACAGATACGCAGTATTTT. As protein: CSARDWVGTDTQYF.

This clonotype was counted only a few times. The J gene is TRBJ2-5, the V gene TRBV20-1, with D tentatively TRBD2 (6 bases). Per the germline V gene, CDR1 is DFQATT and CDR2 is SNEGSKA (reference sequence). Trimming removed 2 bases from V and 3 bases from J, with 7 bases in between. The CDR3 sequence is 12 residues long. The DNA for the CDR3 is TGCAGTGCTAGACCGGGGGAAGAGACCCAGTACTTC. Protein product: CSARPGEETQYF.

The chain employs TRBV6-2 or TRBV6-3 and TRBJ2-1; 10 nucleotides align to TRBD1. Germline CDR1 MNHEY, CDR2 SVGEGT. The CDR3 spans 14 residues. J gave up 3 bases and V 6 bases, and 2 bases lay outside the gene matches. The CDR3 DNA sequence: TGTGCCAGCAGGGGGGACAGGGGCTACAATGAGCAGTTCTTC. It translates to CASRGDRGYNEQFF.

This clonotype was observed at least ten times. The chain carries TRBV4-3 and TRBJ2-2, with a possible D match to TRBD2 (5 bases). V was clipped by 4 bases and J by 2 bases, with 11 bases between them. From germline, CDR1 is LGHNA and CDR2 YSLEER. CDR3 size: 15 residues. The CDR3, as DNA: TGCGCCAGCAGCCCCCGGGATGGTAACACCGGGGAGCTGTTTTTT. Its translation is CASSPRDGNTGELFF.

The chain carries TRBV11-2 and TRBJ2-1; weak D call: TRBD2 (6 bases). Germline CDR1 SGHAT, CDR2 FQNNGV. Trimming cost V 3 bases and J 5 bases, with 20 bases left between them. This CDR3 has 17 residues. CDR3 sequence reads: CASSFPIAVGKDNEQFF. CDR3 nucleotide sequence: TGTGCCAGCAGCTTTCCTATAGCGGTAGGGAAGGACAATGAGCAGTTCTTC.

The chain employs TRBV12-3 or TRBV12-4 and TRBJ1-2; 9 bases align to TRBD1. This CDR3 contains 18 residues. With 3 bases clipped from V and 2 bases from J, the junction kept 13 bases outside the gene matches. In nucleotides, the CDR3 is TGTGCCAGCAGTTTCTCGGGGGACAGGGCTGGGTCGAACTATGGCTACACCTTC. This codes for CASSFSGDRAGSNYGYTF.